This TCR beta chain was sequenced in a study of T cells expressing NK-cell markers. Background on the study: Most of the eight sequenced donors tested HCMV-seropositive; one tested seronegative.

The germline gives CDR1 SGHDT, CDR2 YYEEEE. The CDR3 has 13 amino acids. With regard to this clonotype: Its antigen remains unknown.

TCRdb reprocessed the 5' RACE reads; each CDR3 protein has one entry and no DNA is given. The listing contains roughly 450,000 distinct CDR3 sequences. General observations from the study: These clonotypes also led the CD3+CD56-NKG2C+ fraction in four donors.

The sample taken for sequencing was blood T cells: a sorted CD56 or NKG2C T cell subset, CD4+ or CD8+ T cells, or bulk PBMC T cells (not recorded which). The chain joins TRBV5-6 to TRBJ1-5; no DNA is available, so the TRBD1 call from TCRdb remains unchecked. The clonotype originates from a woman aged 50 to 65 in good health. This CDR3 is CASSLAGTQPQHF.